These 27 T cell receptor beta chains were all obtained from the same sample, sequenced in a study of cytomegalovirus exposure and HLA in healthy donors. The PCR made use of 60 Vbeta and 13 Jbeta primers. Here immunoSEQ multiplex PCR was the method, and the copy in TCRdb shows in-frame clones only, minus some. The profile shows about 73,000 clones, 80% of them singletons. The specimen sequenced was PBMCs. The receptors stem from a male donor in good health and CMV-seronegative.

This chain links TRBV11-3 with TRBJ2-7, with 10 bases identical to TRBD2. V trimming: 5 bases; J trimming: 3 bases; junction bases outside the gene matches: 4. Germline V gene lookup returns CDR1 SGHNT and CDR2 YENEEA. The CDR3 is 14 amino acids. CDR3 sequence reads: CASSPGTSDYEQYF. CDR3 sequence (DNA): TGTGCCAGCAGCCCCGGGACTAGCGACTACGAGCAGTACTTC.

This clone was detected only once. The gene calls are TRBV5-4 and TRBJ2-5; perhaps TRBD2 as D (7 bases). The length of the CDR3 is 15 residues. Germline V gene sequence: CDR1 SGHNT, CDR2 YYREEE (reference sequence). Between the trimmed V and J ends, which lost 2 bases and 4 bases, there was a span of 15 bases. CDR3 nucleotide sequence: TGTGCCAGCAGCTTCACCCCGGGGGGCGGAGAGACCCAGTACTTC. Amino acid sequence: CASSFTPGGGETQYF.

This clone appeared a few times. This chain uses TRBV7-9 with TRBJ2-5; TRBD2 aligns across 11 bases. From germline, CDR1 is SEHNR and CDR2 FQNEAQ (reference sequence). This CDR3 spans 16 amino acids. The trim removed 1 base at V and 3 bases at J, leaving 4 bases unmatched. The CDR3, as DNA: TGTGCCAGCAGCTTAGGACCGGGACTAGCGGAAGAGACCCAGTACTTC. The encoded protein is CASSLGPGLAEETQYF. Combining the CDR3 with reference TRBV7-9 and TRBJ2-5 gives the whole variable domain DTGVSQNPRHKITKRGQNVTFRCDPISEHNRLYWYRQTLGQGPEFLTYFQNEAQLEKSRLLSDRFSAERPKGSFSTLEIQRTEQGDSAMYLCASSLGPGLAEETQYFGPGTRLLVL.

V usage is TRBV4-1 and J usage is TRBJ1-1; 12 bases align to TRBD1. Germline V gene lookup returns CDR1 MGHRA and CDR2 YSYEKL. The ends lost 2 bases at V and 7 bases at J; junction bases unmatched: 5. The length of the CDR3 is 15 residues. This CDR3 is CASSQRDRGLDEAFF. Here the CDR3 DNA reads TGCGCCAGCAGCCAACGGGACAGGGGGCTTGATGAAGCTTTCTTT.

The chain joins TRBV29-1 to TRBJ1-2; TRBD1 matches at 10 bases. Trimming took 3 bases from V and 6 from J; bases not matched to a gene: 7. Germline V lookup: CDR1 SQVTM, CDR2 ANQGSEA. The CDR3 extends over 14 amino acids. DNA of the CDR3: TGCAGCGTTGAGGTGGGACAGGGGATTCATGGCTACACCTTC. Translating it yields CSVEVGQGIHGYTF.

The CDR3: CSVGTGPNYGYTF. In nucleotides, the CDR3 is TGCAGCGTTGGGACAGGCCCAAACTATGGCTACACCTTC. The V gene is TRBV29-1, the J gene TRBJ1-2; the match to TRBD1 covers 7 bases. This CDR3 region has 13 residues. The junction had 4 bases not matched to a gene; V was cut back by 4 bases and J by 2 bases. Germline V lookup: CDR1 SQVTM, CDR2 ANQGSEA.

The CDR3 is CASSILTGDIQAPSTDTQYF. The CDR3 DNA reads as TGTGCCAGTAGTATTCTAACAGGGGATATCCAAGCCCCTAGCACAGATACGCAGTATTTT. J is TRBJ2-3 and V is TRBV19, with 7 bases identical to TRBD1. Losses at the gene ends were 3 bases for V and 0 bases for J; bases not matched to a gene: 18. The CDR3 spans 20 residues. Germline values: CDR1 LNHDA, CDR2 SQIVND (reference sequence).

This clone was detected only a few times. The CDR3: CASGSGQGRTDTQYF. The CDR3 region has the DNA TGTGCTAGTGGTTCTGGACAGGGGAGGACAGATACGCAGTATTTT. The chain combines TRBV12-5 with TRBJ2-3; 9 bases are shared with TRBD1. The CDR3 is 15 residues long. The ends lost 4 bases at V and 3 bases at J; junction bases unmatched: 5. Germline CDR1 LGHNT, CDR2 FRNRAP.

The rearrangement links TRBV11-2 to TRBJ2-3; D may be TRBD2 (6 bases). V gave up 3 bases and J gave up 4 bases, with 17 bases separating them. The germline V gene has CDR1 SGHAT and CDR2 FQNNGV. The CDR3 has 16 amino acids. The CDR3 DNA sequence: TGTGCCAGCAGCTTTTGGACTACCGCTACCCCAGATACGCAGTATTTT. As protein: CASSFWTTATPDTQYF.

The rearrangement links TRBV21-1 to TRBJ1-3; the table assigns TRBD1, which was not confirmed against the DNA. TRBV21-1 is termed a pseudogene. There are 21 residues in the CDR3. The DNA for the CDR3 is TGTGCCAGCAGCAAGGTAGGCCGGGACAGGGGGTCGGGTTACCCTGGAAACACCATATATTTT. It specifies CASSKVGRDRGSGYPGNTIYF.

Comments on this clone: Its ends do not fully match the called genes, so a read error is possible. This sequence joins TRBV7-9 and TRBJ2-2; 11 nucleotides line up with TRBD1. CDR1 and CDR2 from the germline V gene are SEHNR and FQNEAQ (reference sequence). CDR3 size: 17 residues. The DNA of the CDR3 is TGTTCCAGCAGCCTCTCGGACAGGGGGCGCCGGACCGGGGAGCTGTTTTTT. Translated, it gives CSSSLSDRGRRTGELFF.

J is TRBJ1-2 and V is TRBV2, with 7 bases that match TRBD1. V was pared by 6 bases and J by 3 bases, with 4 bases of the junction left unmatched. Looked up from germline, CDR1 is SNHLY and CDR2 is FYNNEI. This CDR3 has 13 amino acids. CDR3 amino acids: CASRQDRDYGYTF. CDR3 coding DNA: TGTGCCAGCAGGCAAGACAGGGACTATGGCTACACCTTC.

This CDR3 is CASSQEEGAAGGYTF. The CDR3 coding sequence is TGCGCCAGCAGCCAAGAAGAAGGGGCGGCTGGTGGCTACACCTTC. This chain joins TRBV4-1 and TRBJ1-2; weak D call: TRBD1 (5 bases). Looked up from germline, CDR1 is MGHRA and CDR2 is YSYEKL. The CDR3 runs to 15 residues. V gave up 0 bases and J gave up 7 bases, with 15 bases separating them.

The chain employs TRBV15 and TRBJ1-1; D is unresolved. V gave up 4 bases and J gave up 1 base, with 10 bases separating them. The germline V gene has CDR1 LNHNV and CDR2 YYDKDF (reference sequence). This CDR3 contains 14 residues. This CDR3 is CATSNYTPNTEAFF. CDR3 nucleotides: TGTGCCACCAGCAATTACACCCCGAACACTGAAGCTTTCTTT.

Only a few counts were recorded for this clone. The V and J genes are TRBV7-2 and TRBJ2-7; maybe TRBD1 (6 bases). Germline loops: CDR1 SGHTA, CDR2 FQGNSA. With 5 bases removed from V and 3 bases from J, the gap between germline ends came to 23 bases. This CDR3 region has 17 residues. The DNA of the CDR3 is TGTGCCAGCAGCACACATCCACACAGGGTAATGGTCTACGAGCAGTACTTC. Its translation is CASSTHPHRVMVYEQYF.

For the CDR3, the DNA is TGTGCCAGCAGTGACCCGACAGGGAGGTCCTATAATTCACCCCTCCACTTT. As protein: CASSDPTGRSYNSPLHF. The V gene is TRBV6-1, the J gene TRBJ1-6, with 7 bases identical to TRBD1. J was trimmed by 1 base and V by 3 bases; bases with no gene match: 6. This CDR3 comprises 17 residues. Germline loops: CDR1 MNHNS, CDR2 SASEGT.

The rearrangement joins TRBV7-8 to TRBJ1-3; no firm D call. The V and J ends lost 0 bases and 0 bases respectively, with 6 bases between them. The CDR3 runs to 15 residues. Germline V gene lookup returns CDR1 SGHVS and CDR2 FQNEAQ. This chain's CDR3 is CASSLARGSGNTIYF. The CDR3 coding sequence is TGTGCCAGCAGCTTAGCGCGCGGCTCTGGAAACACCATATATTTT.

This CDR3 reads CASSRQGQGHYGYTF. The CDR3 nucleotides read TGCGCCAGCAGCCGTCAGGGACAGGGGCACTATGGCTACACCTTC. This sequence joins TRBV5-1 and TRBJ1-2; 10 bases are a match to TRBD1. The CDR3 runs to 15 residues. Per germline, CDR1 SGHRS and CDR2 YFSETQ. V gave up 4 bases and J gave up 3 bases; unmatched junction bases: 6.

The table lists this clone with a count of one. The chain uses TRBV29-1 and TRBJ2-6, with 7 bases matching TRBD1. V was clipped by 6 bases and J by 4 bases; unmatched bases: 9. This CDR3 comprises 15 residues. CDR1 and CDR2 from the germline V gene are SQVTM and ANQGSEA. This chain's CDR3 is CSVAQGVGGANVLTF. The CDR3 DNA is TGCAGCGTCGCGCAGGGGGTGGGGGGGGCCAACGTCCTGACTTTC.

The V and J genes are TRBV19 and TRBJ1-1; the D gene is possibly TRBD1 (5 bases). Trimming removed 5 bases at V and 0 bases at J, with 19 bases between. This CDR3 has 17 amino acids. The germline CDR1 and CDR2 sequences are LNHDA and SQIVND (reference sequence). The CDR3 DNA sequence: TGTGCCAGTAGTCCCCAAACAACTACAGGTTTGAACACTGAAGCTTTCTTT. This gives the protein CASSPQTTTGLNTEAFF.

The rearrangement joins TRBV6-1 to TRBJ1-2; D remains unclear. The CDR3 extends over 13 amino acids. The V gene's germline CDR1 is MNHNS and CDR2 SASEGT. The V end lost 7 bases, the J end lost 5 bases, and 14 bases lay between the germline ends. CDR3 sequence (DNA): TGTGCCAGCACCGGAGAGAGGGTTTATGGCTACACCTTC. Amino acid sequence: CASTGERVYGYTF.

CDR3 sequence: CASSLRGSGTEAFF. The CDR3 coding sequence is TGTGCCAGCAGCTTACGGGGGAGTGGGACTGAAGCTTTCTTT. The chain couples TRBV7-3 to TRBJ1-1; possibly TRBD1 for D (5 bases). Germline V gene data show CDR1 as SGHTA and CDR2 as FQGTGA. Trimming removed 2 bases from V and 5 bases from J, with 12 bases in between. This CDR3 is built from 14 residues.

The chain links TRBV28 to TRBJ2-7; 12 bases are shared with TRBD2. Germline assignment: CDR1 MDHEN and CDR2 SYDVKM. The V and J ends lost 10 bases and 1 base, in that order; junction bases with no gene match: 5. The CDR3 is 14 residues long. The CDR3 region has the DNA TGTGCCACCCACGGACTAGCGGGGTCCTACGAGCAGTACTTC. It specifies CATHGLAGSYEQYF.

A few counts support this clone. V gene TRBV5-1 combines with J gene TRBJ2-3, with a possible D match to TRBD2 (6 bases). The CDR3 totals 16 residues. The V and J ends lost 0 bases and 2 bases respectively, with 13 bases between them. The germline CDR1 and CDR2 sequences are SGHRS and YFSETQ. CDR3 sequence reads: CASSLVAGSPTDTQYF. The CDR3 coding sequence is TGCGCCAGCAGCTTGGTGGCGGGGAGCCCCACAGATACGCAGTATTTT.

This clone came up a few times. This chain uses TRBV6-1 with TRBJ2-5; D call uncertain. The J call is in doubt because the DNA end fits TRBJ2-7 better. The germline V gene has CDR1 MNHNS and CDR2 SASEGT. CDR3 length: 12 residues. The CDR3 nucleotides are TGTGCCAGCAGTGACTCAGGTTCCGAGCAGTACTTC. Translation: CASSDSGSEQYF.

The V gene is TRBV30, the J gene TRBJ1-2, with 8 bases that match TRBD1. Germline lookup yields CDR1 GTSNPN and CDR2 SVGIG (reference sequence). The CDR3 loop spans 14 amino acids. Trimming at V came to 5 bases and at J to 7 bases, leaving 12 bases not matched to a gene. CDR3 sequence reads: CAWARQGSLFGYTF. The CDR3 DNA sequence: TGTGCCTGGGCCCGACAGGGGAGCTTGTTTGGCTACACCTTC.

CDR3 region: CATSRVGAGETQYF. For the CDR3, the DNA is TGTGCCACCAGCAGAGTTGGCGCGGGAGAGACCCAGTACTTC. This chain connects TRBV15 to TRBJ2-5; D perhaps matches TRBD2 (5 bases). The CDR3 extends over 14 amino acids. Germline loops: CDR1 LNHNV, CDR2 YYDKDF (reference sequence). V lost 1 base and J lost 4, with 10 bases in between.